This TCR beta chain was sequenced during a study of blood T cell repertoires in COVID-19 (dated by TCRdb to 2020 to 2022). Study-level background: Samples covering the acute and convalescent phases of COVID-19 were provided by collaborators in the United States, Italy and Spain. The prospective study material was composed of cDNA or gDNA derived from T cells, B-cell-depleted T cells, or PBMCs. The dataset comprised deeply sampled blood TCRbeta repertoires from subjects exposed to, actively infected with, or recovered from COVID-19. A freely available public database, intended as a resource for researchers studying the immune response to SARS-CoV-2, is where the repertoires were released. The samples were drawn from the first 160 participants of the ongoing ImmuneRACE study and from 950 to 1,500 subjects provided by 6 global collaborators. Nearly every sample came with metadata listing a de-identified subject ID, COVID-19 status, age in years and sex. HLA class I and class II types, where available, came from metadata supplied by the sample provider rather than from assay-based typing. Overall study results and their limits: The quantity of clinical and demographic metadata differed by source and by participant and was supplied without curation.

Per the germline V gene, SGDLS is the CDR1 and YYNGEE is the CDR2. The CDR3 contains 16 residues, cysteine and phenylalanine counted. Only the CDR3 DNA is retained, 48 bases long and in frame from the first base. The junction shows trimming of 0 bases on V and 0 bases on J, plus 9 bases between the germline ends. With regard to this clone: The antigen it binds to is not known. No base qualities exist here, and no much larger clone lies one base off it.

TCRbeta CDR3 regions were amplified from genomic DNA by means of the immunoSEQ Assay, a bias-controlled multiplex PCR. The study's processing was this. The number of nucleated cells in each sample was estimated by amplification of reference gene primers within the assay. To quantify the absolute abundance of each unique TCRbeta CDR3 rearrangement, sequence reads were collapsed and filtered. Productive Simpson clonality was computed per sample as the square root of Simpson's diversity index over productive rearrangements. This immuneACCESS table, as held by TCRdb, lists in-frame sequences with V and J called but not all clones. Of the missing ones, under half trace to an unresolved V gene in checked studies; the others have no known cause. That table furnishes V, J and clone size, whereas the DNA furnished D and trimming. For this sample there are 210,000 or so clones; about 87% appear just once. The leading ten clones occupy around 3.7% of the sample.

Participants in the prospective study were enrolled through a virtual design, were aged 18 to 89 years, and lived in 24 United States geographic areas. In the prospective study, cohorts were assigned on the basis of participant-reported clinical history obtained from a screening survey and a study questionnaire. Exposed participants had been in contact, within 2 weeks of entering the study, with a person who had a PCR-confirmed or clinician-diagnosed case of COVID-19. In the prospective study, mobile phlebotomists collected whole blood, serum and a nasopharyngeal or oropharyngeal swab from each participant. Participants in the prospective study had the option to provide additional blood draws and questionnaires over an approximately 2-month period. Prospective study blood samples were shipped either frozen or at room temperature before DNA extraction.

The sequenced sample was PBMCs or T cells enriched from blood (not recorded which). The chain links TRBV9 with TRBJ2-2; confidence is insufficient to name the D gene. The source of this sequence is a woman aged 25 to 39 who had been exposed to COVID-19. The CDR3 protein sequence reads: CASSVDGGTNTGELFF. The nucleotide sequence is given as TGTGCCAGCAGCGTAGATGGCGGCACGAACACCGGGGAGCTGTTTTTT.